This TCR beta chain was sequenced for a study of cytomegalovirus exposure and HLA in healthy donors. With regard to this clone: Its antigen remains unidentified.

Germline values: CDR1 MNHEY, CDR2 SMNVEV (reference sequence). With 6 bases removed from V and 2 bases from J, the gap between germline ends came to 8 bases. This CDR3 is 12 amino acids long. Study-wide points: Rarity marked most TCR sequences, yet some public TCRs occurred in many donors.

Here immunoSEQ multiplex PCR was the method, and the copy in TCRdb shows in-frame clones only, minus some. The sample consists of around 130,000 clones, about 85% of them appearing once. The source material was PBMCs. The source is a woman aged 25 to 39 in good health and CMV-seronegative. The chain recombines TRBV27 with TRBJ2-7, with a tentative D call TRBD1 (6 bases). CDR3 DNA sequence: TGTGCCAGCAGGGACAGCACCTACGAGCAGTACTTC. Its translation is CASRDSTYEQYF.